A selection of T cell receptor beta chains follows, all from one sample in a study of spatial heterogeneity in lung cancer. TCRdb passed the 5' RACE reads through MiXCR, listing each CDR3 protein once. The sample consists of 110,000 or so distinct CDR3 sequences, 9.5% to 14% of them appearing once. This sample comprised PBMCs, obtained at follow-up. Source of these receptors: a female donor with early-stage non-small cell lung cancer. Both conserved end residues are part of each CDR3. Fields, in order: V gene, D gene, clone size, J gene, CDR3 DNA, CDR3 protein. A D gene is named only where the DNA matches it firmly. Expanded clones get a size class; other rows say once, few or many, or leave the size out.

V: TRBV4-1; D: .; size: .; J: TRBJ2-5; DNA: TGCGCCAGCAGCCAAGATCTCAGCCACGGATGGACCCAGTACTTC; CDR3: CASSQDLSHGWTQYF
V: TRBV7-9; D: TRBD1; size: few; J: TRBJ2-2; DNA: TGTGCCAGCAGCTTAGTCTCTATTCTGTCCGGACAGGGGGCGTCCGGGGAGCTGTTTTTT; CDR3: CASSLVSILSGQGASGELFF
V: TRBV29-1; D: .; size: few; J: TRBJ2-1; DNA: TGCAGCGTTATGAGGAGCCCCTACAATGAGCAGTTCTTC; CDR3: CSVMRSPYNEQFF
V: TRBV11-1; D: TRBD2; size: few; J: TRBJ2-1; DNA: TGTGCCAGCAGCCTATCCGGGACTAGCGTCAATGAGCAGTTCTTC; CDR3: CASSLSGTSVNEQFF
V: TRBV30; D: TRBD1; size: many; J: TRBJ1-5; DNA: TGTGCCTGGAGTGACAGGGGGCATCAGCCCCAGCATTTT; CDR3: CAWSDRGHQPQHF
V: TRBV9; D: .; size: .; J: TRBJ2-3; DNA: TGTGCCAGCAGCGCAAACCAGATACGCACATCAGATACGCAGTATTTT; CDR3: CASSANQIRTSDTQYF
V: TRBV7-2; D: .; size: .; J: TRBJ2-7; DNA: TGTGCCAGCTCCCGGTCAGGTGGGGTCGTCTCCTACGAGCAGTACTTC; CDR3: CASSRSGGVVSYEQYF
V: TRBV11-2; D: .; size: many; J: TRBJ1-5; DNA: TGTGCCAGCAGCATAGGACTAAGCAATCAGCCCCAGCATTTT; CDR3: CASSIGLSNQPQHF
V: TRBV30; D: TRBD1; size: .; J: TRBJ1-2; DNA: TGTGCCTGGAGAGGACAGGGCCGCTATGGCTACACCTTC; CDR3: CAWRGQGRYGYTF
V: TRBV2; D: .; size: .; J: TRBJ2-6; DNA: TGTGCCAGCAGTGAAAGGGGTCCCCCCCCTGGGGCCAACGTCCTGACTTTC; CDR3: CASSERGPPPGANVLTF
V: TRBV20-1; D: .; size: few; J: TRBJ2-3; DNA: TGCAGTGCTAGCCGCCTTACTGCTAGCACAGATACGCAGTATTTT; CDR3: CSASRLTASTDTQYF
V: TRBV4-3; D: .; size: few; J: TRBJ2-1; DNA: TGCGCCAGCAGCCAGACCTCTTCCTACAATGAGCAGTTCTTC; CDR3: CASSQTSSYNEQFF
V: TRBV7-2; D: .; size: once; J: TRBJ1-5; DNA: TGTGCCAGCAGCTTAGAGTTTCAGGGCTACAATCAGCCCCAGCATTTT; CDR3: CASSLEFQGYNQPQHF
V: TRBV7-9; D: .; size: few; J: TRBJ2-2; DNA: TGTGCCAGCAGCTCTTACCGAACCCTTACGGGCACCGGGGAGCTGTTTTTT; CDR3: CASSSYRTLTGTGELFF
V: TRBV7-9; D: .; size: .; J: TRBJ2-4; DNA: TGTGACAGCAGCTTTCAGACTAGGGGCATTCAGTACTTC; CDR3: CDSSFQTRGIQYF
V: TRBV5-1; D: .; size: few; J: TRBJ1-2; DNA: TGCGCCAGCAGCTTTGGGGCGTGGTATGGCTACACCTTC; CDR3: CASSFGAWYGYTF
V: TRBV6-5; D: .; size: many; J: TRBJ1-2; DNA: TGTGCCAGCAGTTCAGTTACCTATGGCTACACCTTC; CDR3: CASSSVTYGYTF
V: TRBV28; D: TRBD2; size: many; J: TRBJ2-7; DNA: TGTGCCAGCAGTTTATCCCCGCTCCGACAGACTAGCAGGTACGAGCAGTACTTC; CDR3: CASSLSPLRQTSRYEQYF
V: TRBV29-1; D: .; size: many; J: TRBJ2-3; DNA: TGCAGCGTTGAAACAGAGACAGATACGCAGTATTTT; CDR3: CSVETETDTQYF
V: TRBV20-1; D: TRBD2; size: few; J: TRBJ2-3; DNA: TGCAGTGCTATCCAGCGGGAGAGAATAGATACGCAGTATTTT; CDR3: CSAIQRERIDTQYF
V: TRBV29-1; D: .; size: many; J: TRBJ2-1; DNA: TGCAGCGTTGACCCTACGGACGGCCTCAATGAGCAGTTCTTC; CDR3: CSVDPTDGLNEQFF
V: TRBV27; D: .; size: many; J: TRBJ1-5; DNA: TGTGCCAGCAGTATTACAGGGTCGGGCAATCAGCCCCAGCATTTT; CDR3: CASSITGSGNQPQHF
V: TRBV29-1; D: TRBD2; size: few; J: TRBJ2-3; DNA: TGCAGCGTTGCGCCCCGCGGGAGAGGTACAGATACGCAGTATTTT; CDR3: CSVAPRGRGTDTQYF
V: TRBV29-1; D: .; size: few; J: TRBJ1-3; DNA: TGCAGCGTTTCCCTGAGTTCTGGAAACACCATATATTTT; CDR3: CSVSLSSGNTIYF
V: TRBV27; D: .; size: few; J: TRBJ1-6; DNA: TGTGCCAGCAGTCTGGGACAAAATAATTCACCCCTCCACTTT; CDR3: CASSLGQNNSPLHF
V: TRBV6-5; D: .; size: few; J: TRBJ1-1; DNA: TGTGCCAGCAGTTTTGACAGACATGAAGCTTTCTTT; CDR3: CASSFDRHEAFF
V: TRBV29-1; D: TRBD1; size: .; J: TRBJ2-7; DNA: TGCAGCGTTGAGACACAGGGGGCTCGCGAGCAGTACTTC; CDR3: CSVETQGAREQYF
V: TRBV7-8; D: .; size: .; J: TRBJ1-1; DNA: TGTGCCAGCAGCTTACAAGGACATAACATGAACACTGAAGCTTTCTTT; CDR3: CASSLQGHNMNTEAFF
V: TRBV6-2/TRBV6-3; D: TRBD1; size: few; J: TRBJ1-5; DNA: TGTGCCAGCACCGAGACAGGGGTTAGAAATCAGCCCCAGCATTTT; CDR3: CASTETGVRNQPQHF
V: TRBV28; D: .; size: few; J: TRBJ1-4; DNA: TGTGCCAGCTCAGCGGTGGACACCTTTAATGAAAAACTGTTTTTT; CDR3: CASSAVDTFNEKLFF
V: TRBV6-6; D: .; size: few; J: TRBJ2-1; DNA: TGTGCCAGCAGTTACGAACAGGGTACAAATGAGCAGTTCTTC; CDR3: CASSYEQGTNEQFF
V: TRBV20-1; D: .; size: few; J: TRBJ1-6; DNA: TGCAGTGCTGGGCGCAGGGCATTGGGACCCCTCCACTTT; CDR3: CSAGRRALGPLHF
V: TRBV11-2; D: TRBD2; size: .; J: TRBJ2-1; DNA: TGTGCCAGCAGCTACAATCTAGCGGGAGTCTCCAATGAGCAGTTCTTC; CDR3: CASSYNLAGVSNEQFF
V: TRBV25-1; D: TRBD1; size: few; J: TRBJ1-1; DNA: TGTGCCAGCAGCAGACAGGGTTACACTGAAGCTTTCTTT; CDR3: CASSRQGYTEAFF
V: TRBV6-1; D: TRBD1; size: many; J: TRBJ2-3; DNA: TGTGCCAGCAGCGGGGACAGGGTCAGGGATACGCAGTATTTT; CDR3: CASSGDRVRDTQYF
V: TRBV2; D: TRBD1; size: .; J: TRBJ1-2; DNA: TGTGCCAGCGTCCCCGGGACAGCTTATGGCTACACCTTC; CDR3: CASVPGTAYGYTF
V: TRBV24-1; D: TRBD2; size: .; J: TRBJ2-1; DNA: TGTGCCACCAGTGTAGCCGGGACTAGCATCGATGAGCAGTTCTTC; CDR3: CATSVAGTSIDEQFF
V: TRBV28; D: .; size: few; J: TRBJ2-4; DNA: TGTGCCAGCAGTTTTGAGGCAGCCAAAAACATTCAGTACTTC; CDR3: CASSFEAAKNIQYF
V: TRBV7-3; D: TRBD2; size: few; J: TRBJ2-1; DNA: TGTGCCAGTTCCCTAGCGGGAGGGCCCAATGAGCAGTTCTTC; CDR3: CASSLAGGPNEQFF
V: TRBV6-2/TRBV6-3; D: .; size: .; J: TRBJ1-1; DNA: TGTGCCAGCAGTTGGTCAGGGGTCACTGAAGCTTTCTTT; CDR3: CASSWSGVTEAFF
V: TRBV30; D: .; size: many; J: TRBJ2-4; DNA: TGTGCCTGGAGTATCCCGGGAAATAAAAACATTCAGTACTTC; CDR3: CAWSIPGNKNIQYF
V: TRBV18; D: TRBD1; size: .; J: TRBJ2-7; DNA: TGTGCCAGCTCGCCGTCGGGGACAGGGGCGACCGAGCAGTACTTC; CDR3: CASSPSGTGATEQYF
V: TRBV18; D: .; size: few; J: TRBJ2-3; DNA: TGTGCCAGCTCACCTTTTCACACAGATACGCAGTATTTT; CDR3: CASSPFHTDTQYF
V: TRBV12-3/TRBV12-4; D: .; size: .; J: TRBJ2-1; DNA: TGTGCCAGCGGAGACTCGTACAATGAGCAGTTCTTC; CDR3: CASGDSYNEQFF
V: TRBV9; D: TRBD2; size: .; J: TRBJ2-2; DNA: TGTGCCAGCAGCTTCGGGACTAGCGATACCGGGGAGCTGTTTTTT; CDR3: CASSFGTSDTGELFF
V: TRBV20-1; D: .; size: few; J: TRBJ1-1; DNA: TGCAGTGCTAGGATGAACACTGAAGCTTTCTTT; CDR3: CSARMNTEAFF
V: TRBV5-1; D: TRBD1; size: many; J: TRBJ2-5; DNA: TGCGCCAGCAGCGACGGGACAGCGTTGGAGACCCAGTACTTC; CDR3: CASSDGTALETQYF